This is a list of T cell receptor beta chains from one sample in a study of T cells in Graves' hyperthyroidism and ophthalmopathy. TCRdb called the multiplex PCR reads again in MiXCR, with one record for every CDR3 protein. Of a few hundred thousand distinct CDR3 sequences listed, roughly an eighth are singletons. The material sequenced was blood. The receptors shown here come from a woman in her late teens or twenties with Graves' hyperthyroidism. Both conserved end residues are part of each CDR3. A D gene is named only where the DNA matches it firmly. Only part of the rows carry a size: once, few, many, or a class if the clone is expanded.

v_gene: TRBV20-1
d_gene: TRBD2
abundance: many
len: 16
j_gene: TRBJ2-3
CDR3aa: CSAITGTSKTTDTQYF
CDR3nt: TGCAGTGCTATTACCGGGACTAGCAAGACCACAGATACGCAGTATTTT

v_gene: TRBV12-3/TRBV12-4
d_gene: TRBD2
abundance: many
len: 14
j_gene: TRBJ2-7
CDR3aa: CASRGLAGDYEQYF
CDR3nt: TGTGCCAGCAGAGGACTAGCGGGAGATTACGAGCAGTACTTC

v_gene: TRBV28
d_gene: TRBD1
abundance: many
len: 16
j_gene: TRBJ2-5
CDR3aa: CATYAFTGQGGETQYF
CDR3nt: TGTGCCACCTACGCCTTTACCGGACAGGGTGGGGAGACCCAGTACTTC

v_gene: TRBV10-3
d_gene: TRBD1
abundance: few
len: 14
j_gene: TRBJ2-7
CDR3aa: CAITSGTGGHEQYF
CDR3nt: TGTGCCATCACGTCCGGGACAGGGGGCCACGAGCAGTACTTC

v_gene: TRBV30
d_gene: TRBD1
abundance: .
len: 14
j_gene: TRBJ1-4
CDR3aa: CAWSVGTGLSKLFF
CDR3nt: TGTGCCTGGAGTGTTGGGACAGGGCTTTCAAAACTGTTTTTT

v_gene: TRBV4-1
d_gene: .
abundance: many
len: 13
j_gene: TRBJ1-4
CDR3aa: CASSQPTKVELFF
CDR3nt: TGCGCCAGCAGCCAACCGACGAAAGTAGAACTGTTTTTT

v_gene: TRBV20-1
d_gene: TRBD2
abundance: many
len: 13
j_gene: TRBJ2-1
CDR3aa: CSAEREAVGEQFF
CDR3nt: TGCAGTGCGGAGCGGGAGGCCGTGGGTGAGCAGTTCTTC

v_gene: TRBV28
d_gene: .
abundance: many
len: 12
j_gene: TRBJ2-2
CDR3aa: CASTGLTGELFF
CDR3nt: TGTGCCAGCACCGGGCTCACCGGGGAGCTGTTTTTT

v_gene: TRBV19
d_gene: TRBD1
abundance: few
len: 16
j_gene: TRBJ1-2
CDR3aa: CASMRTGGVANYGYTF
CDR3nt: TGTGCCAGTATGCGGACAGGGGGCGTCGCTAACTATGGCTACACCTTC

v_gene: TRBV5-5
d_gene: .
abundance: .
len: 14
j_gene: TRBJ2-3
CDR3aa: CASSLGRRADTQYF
CDR3nt: TGTGCCAGCAGCTTGGGACGAAGGGCAGATACGCAGTATTTT

v_gene: TRBV12-3/TRBV12-4
d_gene: .
abundance: .
len: 15
j_gene: TRBJ2-6
CDR3aa: CASTIWGAGANVLTF
CDR3nt: TGTGCCAGCACCATTTGGGGAGCTGGGGCCAACGTCCTGACTTTC

v_gene: TRBV11-2
d_gene: TRBD1
abundance: many
len: 16
j_gene: TRBJ2-1
CDR3aa: CASSLQTGYTYNEQFF
CDR3nt: TGTGCCAGCAGCTTACAGACAGGGTACACCTACAATGAGCAGTTCTTC

v_gene: TRBV7-2
d_gene: .
abundance: many
len: 12
j_gene: TRBJ2-7
CDR3aa: CASSLAAYEQYF
CDR3nt: TGTGCCAGCAGCTTAGCTGCCTACGAGCAGTACTTC

v_gene: TRBV20-1
d_gene: TRBD1
abundance: many
len: 16
j_gene: TRBJ2-1
CDR3aa: CSAQRDGTGAFSEQFF
CDR3nt: TGCAGTGCTCAGAGGGACGGGACAGGGGCCTTCAGTGAGCAGTTCTTC

v_gene: TRBV19
d_gene: TRBD2
abundance: .
len: 15
j_gene: TRBJ2-1
CDR3aa: CASSMISGRWNEQFF
CDR3nt: TGTGCCAGTAGTATGATCAGCGGGAGGTGGAATGAGCAGTTCTTC

v_gene: TRBV13
d_gene: .
abundance: .
len: 14
j_gene: TRBJ1-2
CDR3aa: CASSSKDGNYGYTF
CDR3nt: TGTGCCAGCAGCTCCAAGGACGGGAACTATGGCTACACCTTC

v_gene: TRBV11-2
d_gene: TRBD1
abundance: once
len: 18
j_gene: TRBJ1-1
CDR3aa: CASSLGSVQGERNTEAFF
CDR3nt: TGCGCCAGCAGCTTAGGGAGCGTACAGGGGGAGAGGAACACTGAAGCTTTCTTT

v_gene: TRBV12-3/TRBV12-4
d_gene: .
abundance: many
len: 13
j_gene: TRBJ1-1
CDR3aa: CASSLLRGVKAFF
CDR3nt: TGTGCCAGCAGTTTATTGAGGGGAGTGAAAGCTTTCTTT

v_gene: TRBV12-3/TRBV12-4
d_gene: TRBD1
abundance: many
len: 14
j_gene: TRBJ2-2
CDR3aa: CASRQGARTGELFF
CDR3nt: TGTGCCAGCAGACAGGGGGCCCGCACCGGGGAGCTGTTTTTT

v_gene: TRBV19
d_gene: .
abundance: few
len: 15
j_gene: TRBJ1-2
CDR3aa: CASSLGPAEFGGYTF
CDR3nt: TGTGCCAGTAGCCTGGGCCCAGCGGAATTTGGGGGCTACACCTTC

v_gene: TRBV6-2/TRBV6-3
d_gene: .
abundance: many
len: 15
j_gene: TRBJ1-5
CDR3aa: CASAPEGSGGQPQHF
CDR3nt: TGTGCCAGCGCCCCCGAGGGGAGCGGAGGTCAGCCCCAGCATTTT

v_gene: TRBV13
d_gene: .
abundance: .
len: 16
j_gene: TRBJ1-3
CDR3aa: CASSTRPTASGNTIYF
CDR3nt: TGTGCCAGCAGCACTCGACCGACAGCCTCTGGAAACACCATATATTTT

v_gene: TRBV6-1
d_gene: .
abundance: .
len: 13
j_gene: TRBJ1-2
CDR3aa: CASRRDPNYGYTF
CDR3nt: TGTGCCAGCAGGAGGGACCCTAACTATGGCTACACCTTC

v_gene: TRBV6-5
d_gene: TRBD1
abundance: few
len: 16
j_gene: TRBJ2-1
CDR3aa: CASSYAVTGPYNEQFF
CDR3nt: TGTGCCAGCAGTTACGCCGTGACAGGGCCCTACAATGAGCAGTTCTTC

v_gene: TRBV6-2/TRBV6-3
d_gene: TRBD2
abundance: .
len: 16
j_gene: TRBJ2-7
CDR3aa: CASSSPGLARTYEQYF
CDR3nt: TGTGCCAGCAGCTCTCCGGGACTAGCGAGAACCTACGAGCAGTACTTC

v_gene: TRBV7-2
d_gene: .
abundance: .
len: 15
j_gene: TRBJ2-5
CDR3aa: CASSEVGVQRETQYF
CDR3nt: TGTGCCAGCAGCGAGGTAGGGGTTCAGAGAGAGACCCAGTACTTC

v_gene: TRBV27
d_gene: TRBD2
abundance: few
len: 18
j_gene: TRBJ2-7
CDR3aa: CASRGGLAGGRTTYEQYF
CDR3nt: TGTGCCAGCAGAGGGGGACTAGCGGGAGGGCGCACTACCTACGAGCAGTACTTC

v_gene: TRBV30
d_gene: .
abundance: .
len: 16
j_gene: TRBJ1-6
CDR3aa: CARSGGSARYNSPLHF
CDR3nt: TGTGCCCGGAGTGGGGGCAGCGCGAGATATAATTCACCCCTCCACTTT

v_gene: TRBV30
d_gene: TRBD2
abundance: once
len: 14
j_gene: TRBJ2-5
CDR3aa: CAWSGLAGQETQYF
CDR3nt: TGTGCCTGGAGTGGACTAGCGGGGCAAGAGACCCAGTACTTC

v_gene: TRBV7-3
d_gene: .
abundance: many
len: 19
j_gene: TRBJ2-3
CDR3aa: CASSLVGPRGALEGDTQYF
CDR3nt: TGTGCCAGCAGCTTAGTCGGACCCCGCGGAGCGCTAGAGGGAGATACGCAGTATTTT

v_gene: TRBV6-2/TRBV6-3
d_gene: .
abundance: .
len: 15
j_gene: TRBJ1-1
CDR3aa: CASSPSDGGYTEAFF
CDR3nt: TGTGCCAGCAGCCCCAGCGACGGGGGGTACACTGAAGCTTTCTTT

v_gene: TRBV7-2
d_gene: .
abundance: many
len: 12
j_gene: TRBJ2-1
CDR3aa: CASSLIGTKQFF
CDR3nt: TGTGCCAGCAGCTTAATCGGGACAAAGCAGTTCTTC

v_gene: TRBV27
d_gene: .
abundance: many
len: 17
j_gene: TRBJ2-7
CDR3aa: CASSLSPQGPPFYEQYF
CDR3nt: TGTGCCAGCAGTTTGTCCCCCCAGGGCCCTCCTTTCTACGAGCAGTACTTC